This is a list of T cell receptor beta chains from one sample in a study of radiotherapy plus CTLA-4 blockade in lung cancer. Assay used: immunoSEQ multiplex PCR; TCRdb lists only in-frame clones, some missing. The table lists around 70,000 clones, about 72% of them singletons. Material: peripheral blood, obtained from a patient treated with radiotherapy plus ipilimumab. These receptors all come from a human donor with non-small cell lung cancer whose response to radiotherapy plus ipilimumab could not be evaluated. Some clones in this sample may be carry-over from other donors' samples. Both conserved end residues are part of each CDR3. A D gene is named only where the DNA matches it firmly. Clone sizes are given selectively: once, few, many, or a class where the clone is expanded.

clone size | J gene | V gene | D gene | CDR3 DNA | CDR3 protein
few | TRBJ2-7 | TRBV6-5 | TRBD2 | TGTGCCAGCAGTTACCGGCGGGGGGGCTACGAGCAGTACTTC | CASSYRRGGYEQYF
NA | TRBJ1-2 | TRBV7-2 | NA | TGTGCCAGCAGCCCCGGCAGGGCTGGCTACACCTTC | CASSPGRAGYTF
NA | TRBJ2-1 | TRBV4-1 | TRBD2 | TGCGCCAGCAGCCAAGAGACGGGGGGGGACAATGAGCAGTTCTTC | CASSQETGGDNEQFF
NA | TRBJ1-2 | TRBV4-3 | NA | TGCGCCAGCAGCCAAGATTTCGACTATGGCTACACCTTC | CASSQDFDYGYTF
few | TRBJ2-3 | TRBV5-1 | NA | TGCGCCAGCAGCCCGGGGGACAGCTTCACAGATACGCAGTATTTT | CASSPGDSFTDTQYF
NA | TRBJ2-7 | TRBV27 | TRBD1 | TGTGCCAGCAGTTTCGGGGACAGCTCCTACGAGCAGTACTTC | CASSFGDSSYEQYF
NA | TRBJ1-3 | TRBV7-2 | NA | TGTGCCAGCAGCCCGGGGGGCTCTGGAAACACCATATATTTT | CASSPGGSGNTIYF
NA | TRBJ1-2 | TRBV7-6 | TRBD1 | TGTGCCAGCAGCTCGACAGGGGGATCTGGCTACACCTTC | CASSSTGGSGYTF
NA | TRBJ2-5 | TRBV2 | TRBD1 | TGTGCCAGCAGTTTAGGGGGCGGGGAGACCCAGTACTTC | CASSLGGGETQYF
NA | TRBJ2-1 | TRBV9 | NA | TGTGCCAGCAGCGTATTAGGGGTGGAAGCGACGAGCTCCTACAATGAGCAGTTCTTC | CASSVLGVEATSSYNEQFF
few | TRBJ1-2 | TRBV6-1 | TRBD1 | TGTGCCAGCAGTGGAGGGACAGGGGAGGGCTATGGCTACACCTTC | CASSGGTGEGYGYTF
NA | TRBJ2-7 | TRBV7-9 | TRBD1 | TGTGCCAGCAGCTTAGGAGGGGGCGAAGGAGAGCAGTACTTC | CASSLGGGEGEQYF
NA | TRBJ2-7 | TRBV7-9 | NA | TGTGCCAGCAGCTTAGCAGGAGCAGGGGCGACCTACGAGCAGTACTTC | CASSLAGAGATYEQYF
NA | TRBJ1-6 | TRBV5-1 | NA | TGCGCCAGCACCCCCCAGGCAGGGGATAATTCACCCCTCCACTTT | CASTPQAGDNSPLHF
few | TRBJ2-1 | TRBV10-3 | NA | TGTGCCATCAGTGAGTCGGAGGGAGGTGAGCAGTTCTTC | CAISESEGGEQFF
NA | TRBJ2-7 | TRBV28 | NA | TGTGCCAGCAGTCTGGGCCCTTCAGGCGCCTACGAGCAGTACTTC | CASSLGPSGAYEQYF
NA | TRBJ1-5 | TRBV19 | NA | TGTGCCAGTAGTATCTACTCGGACAGCACGAATCAGCCCCAGCATTTT | CASSIYSDSTNQPQHF
NA | TRBJ1-1 | TRBV29-1 | NA | TGCAGCGCCCGGGACAACTCTGGGAACACTGAAGCTTTCTTT | CSARDNSGNTEAFF
NA | TRBJ2-7 | TRBV7-8 | NA | TGTGCCAGCAGCCCAATGGGGCCATACGAGCAGTACTTC | CASSPMGPYEQYF
NA | TRBJ2-7 | TRBV5-1 | TRBD2 | TGCGCCAGCAGCTGGACGGGGGAGGGGAACGAGCAGTACTTC | CASSWTGEGNEQYF
NA | TRBJ1-1 | TRBV7-8 | NA | TGTGCCAGCAGCCCCATGTTGGGGGCGGCCGAAGCTTTCTTT | CASSPMLGAAEAFF
NA | TRBJ1-2 | TRBV4-1 | NA | TGCGCCAGCAGCCTCGACAGCTATGGCTACACCTTC | CASSLDSYGYTF
few | TRBJ1-1 | TRBV6-5 | NA | TGTGCCAGCAGTTACTCCCCGGACAGGAACACTGAAGCTTTCTTT | CASSYSPDRNTEAFF
NA | TRBJ1-2 | TRBV29-1 | TRBD1 | TGCAGCGTTGTCCGGACAGGGGGCGGGAACTATGGCTACACCTTC | CSVVRTGGGNYGYTF
once | TRBJ2-7 | TRBV6-6 | TRBD1 | TGTGCCAGCAGTTACATGTCACAGGGGGGATACGAGCAGTACTTC | CASSYMSQGGYEQYF
NA | TRBJ2-3 | TRBV6-6 | TRBD1 | TGTGCCAGCAGTCCACCGGGACAGGGGACAGATACGCAGTATTTT | CASSPPGQGTDTQYF
NA | TRBJ2-1 | TRBV19 | TRBD2 | TGTGCCAGTAGTAGAGGACTAGCGGGGGCCCGCTCCTACAATGAGCAGTTCTTC | CASSRGLAGARSYNEQFF
NA | TRBJ2-7 | TRBV11-2 | NA | TGTGCCAGCAGCCCCGCTTCTCAGACAGGAGCCTACGAGCAGTACTTC | CASSPASQTGAYEQYF
NA | TRBJ1-1 | TRBV10-3 | NA | TGTGCCATCAGTGACGGGAACACTGAAGCTTTCTTT | CAISDGNTEAFF
few | TRBJ2-2 | TRBV13 | TRBD2 | TGTGCCAGCAGCGGACTAGCGGGGAACACCGGGGAGCTGTTTTTT | CASSGLAGNTGELFF
NA | TRBJ1-2 | TRBV4-1 | TRBD1 | TGCGCCAGCAGCTTTTTTCCCCAGGGGGAGAAGGACTATGGCTACACCTTC | CASSFFPQGEKDYGYTF
NA | TRBJ2-5 | TRBV7-2 | NA | TGTGCCAGCAGCCGGGACACGGGAAGAGAGGAGACCCAGTACTTC | CASSRDTGREETQYF
NA | TRBJ2-1 | TRBV4-2 | TRBD1 | TGTGCCAGCAGCTTGGACAGGGGATTATCTGATGAGCAGTTCTTC | CASSLDRGLSDEQFF
few | TRBJ1-1 | TRBV10-3 | NA | TGTGCCATCAAAGGGGACTCCAACACTGAAGCTTTCTTT | CAIKGDSNTEAFF
NA | TRBJ2-3 | TRBV19 | TRBD1 | TGTGCCAGTAGTATATTGGGGACAGGGCTCTCTAGCACAGATACGCAGTATTTT | CASSILGTGLSSTDTQYF
few | TRBJ1-1 | TRBV5-8 | NA | TGTGCCAGCAGCCCGGTGGGGGGGGACGAGGCTTTCTTT | CASSPVGGDEAFF
NA | TRBJ1-4 | TRBV6-1 | TRBD1 | TGTGCCAGCAGTTGGGGACAGACTAATGAAAAACTGTTTTTT | CASSWGQTNEKLFF
NA | TRBJ1-2 | TRBV7-9 | NA | TGTGCCAGCAGCTTATTAAATAGCGGCTACACCTTC | CASSLLNSGYTF
NA | TRBJ1-5 | TRBV12-5 | TRBD1 | TGTGCTAGTGGTTTCCCAACAGGGGGCGGCAATCAGCCCCAGCATTTT | CASGFPTGGGNQPQHF
NA | TRBJ1-4 | TRBV19 | NA | TGTGCCAGTAGTATGGCCAGGTCTGAAAAACTGTTTTTT | CASSMARSEKLFF
NA | TRBJ2-1 | TRBV5-1 | NA | TGCGCCAGCAGCCCACTGGAGGGGTTGGTCAATGAGCAGTTCTTC | CASSPLEGLVNEQFF
NA | TRBJ1-2 | TRBV6-1 | NA | TGTGCCAGCATCCGCGGACAAGAAATGAACTATGGCTACACCTTC | CASIRGQEMNYGYTF
NA | TRBJ2-3 | TRBV27 | NA | TGTGCCAGCACGGGATTCTCCACAGATACGCAGTATTTT | CASTGFSTDTQYF
few | TRBJ1-1 | TRBV9 | NA | TGTGCCAGCAGCGTAGAGACAGCCCCGTTGGCCGCTTTCTTT | CASSVETAPLAAFF
few | TRBJ2-7 | TRBV4-3 | TRBD1 | TGCGCCAGCAGCCAGGGACAGGGTACCTACGAGCAGTACTTC | CASSQGQGTYEQYF
NA | TRBJ2-7 | TRBV7-2 | TRBD1 | TGTGCCAGCAGCTTAGCGGGACAGGGCTTATACGAGCTGTACTTC | CASSLAGQGLYELYF
NA | TRBJ2-7 | TRBV28 | TRBD2 | TGTGCCAGCAGGGGTAATAGCGGGGGCCACGGGGCCTACGAGCAGTACTTC | CASRGNSGGHGAYEQYF
NA | TRBJ1-1 | TRBV7-9 | TRBD1 | TGTGCCAGCAGCACTTTGACAGGGGCCACTGAAGCTTTCTTT | CASSTLTGATEAFF